The 5 T cell receptor beta chains listed next were all sequenced from one sample in a study of cytomegalovirus exposure and HLA in healthy donors. Primers: 60 Vbeta forward and 13 Jbeta reverse. The table came from immunoSEQ multiplex PCR; TCRdb's copy has only in-frame clones and leaves some out. This sample has approximately 100,000 clones, with 60% to 80% found just once. Sequences were obtained from PBMCs. The source of these receptors is a man aged 50 to 59 in good health and CMV-seropositive.

This clone has more than one count but fewer than ten. V and J are TRBV6-4 and TRBJ2-2; D is uncertain. CDR1 MRHNA and CDR2 SNTAGT come from the germline V gene. The CDR3 consists of 12 residues. V lost 6 bases, J lost 1 base, and 3 bases lay in between. The CDR3 bases are TGTGCCAGCAGCCAGAACACCGGGGAGCTGTTTTTT. Protein product: CASSQNTGELFF.

Comment on this clone: At one of its ends the junction is not consistent with the germline gene, which may arise from a read error. The chain combines TRBV2 with TRBJ1-2, with D possibly being TRBD1 (5 bases). CDR3 size: 14 residues. CDR1 is SNHLY, CDR2 FYNNEI, per germline. The CDR3 protein is CASSKAVGTSGYTF. CDR3 sequence (DNA): TGTGCCAGCAGTAAAGCAGTGGGGACTAGTGGCTACACCTTC.

The chain links TRBV10-3 to TRBJ2-5; the match to TRBD2 covers 12 bases. CDR1 and CDR2 (germline): ENHRY, SYGVKD. V was pared by 5 bases and J by 4 bases, with 14 bases of the junction left unmatched. CDR3 length: 18 residues. The chain's CDR3 is CAISSRLAGEQSRETQYF. The CDR3 DNA is TGTGCCATCAGTTCCCGACTAGCGGGAGAACAATCCCGAGAGACCCAGTACTTC.

This chain joins TRBV2 and TRBJ1-4; 8 nucleotides line up with TRBD1. The germline gives CDR1 SNHLY, CDR2 FYNNEI. This CDR3 region has 14 residues. The junction had 6 bases not matched to a gene; V was cut back by 8 bases and J by 4 bases. Here the CDR3 reads CASGGTGGNEKLFF. The CDR3 DNA follows: TGTGCCAGCGGAGGGACAGGCGGTAATGAAAAACTGTTTTTT.

The chain has TRBV2 and TRBJ2-7; weak D call: TRBD1 (6 bases). Germline V lookup: CDR1 SNHLY, CDR2 FYNNEI. The CDR3 totals 14 residues. The germline V and J ends were trimmed by 11 bases and 4 bases, with 21 bases remaining between them. CDR3 sequence: CAGTIQGKEYEQYF. The CDR3 nucleotides are TGTGCCGGAACGATTCAGGGGAAGGAGTACGAGCAGTACTTC.